These T cell receptor beta chains were read from a single sample in a study of human T cells and chemical hapten exposure. Via MiXCR, TCRdb re-called the RACE reads, giving one row per CDR3 protein. Of under 60,000 distinct CDR3 sequences in the sample, approximately 10% were seen once. This sample comprised whole blood, obtained in connection with sensitization to the hapten diphenylcyclopropenone (DPC). These receptors were collected from a woman aged 25 to 39 with alopecia areata. Some clones in this sample may be carry-over from other donors' samples. Each CDR3 is given with its conserved first and last residue. A D gene is named only where the DNA matches it firmly. A row's size may be missing; if present it is once, few, many or a size class.

len	abundance	v_gene	d_gene	j_gene	CDR3nt	CDR3aa
14	.	TRBV11-2	.	TRBJ1-4	TGTGCCAGCACCATCGGCGGGTGGGGGGAAAAACTGTTTTTT	CASTIGGWGEKLFF
16	few	TRBV7-8	.	TRBJ1-6	TGTGCCAGCAGCTTAGAGGGGCAGGGAGGAGTCTCACCCCTCCACTTT	CASSLEGQGGVSPLHF
15	.	TRBV7-3	.	TRBJ2-3	TGTGCCAGCAGCTCCCAAGGGGCCCTCCCGTATACGCAGTATTTT	CASSSQGALPYTQYF
14	few	TRBV6-6	.	TRBJ2-5	TGTGCCAGCAGTTACGGCCCGCGACGCGAGACCCAGTACTTC	CASSYGPRRETQYF
18	medium-sized	TRBV4-2	TRBD1	TRBJ1-6	TGTGCCAGCAGCCAGAAACACAGGGGTGGCTCCTATAATTCACCCCTCCACTTT	CASSQKHRGGSYNSPLHF
12	many	TRBV5-6	.	TRBJ2-2	TGTGCCAGCAGCCGCCGGACCGGGGAGCTGTTTTTT	CASSRRTGELFF
15	few	TRBV5-1	.	TRBJ2-4	TGCGCCAGCAGCCCCGGACTCGCAGCCAAAAACATTCAGTACTTC	CASSPGLAAKNIQYF
14	many	TRBV28	.	TRBJ2-7	TGTGCCAGCACCCCCGCGTTAAGCTCCTACGAGCAGTACTTC	CASTPALSSYEQYF
15	.	TRBV6-5	.	TRBJ1-6	TGTGCCAGCACCCCTGGAGACAGAGCAAATTCACCCCTCCACTTT	CASTPGDRANSPLHF
11	.	TRBV29-1	TRBD1	TRBJ2-7	TGCAGCGTTGGGACAGGGTGGTCGCAGTACTTC	CSVGTGWSQYF
15	many	TRBV12-3/TRBV12-4	TRBD1	TRBJ1-6	TGTGCCAGCAGGGCCGGACAGGGGGGTAATTCACCCCTCCACTTT	CASRAGQGGNSPLHF
15	.	TRBV7-9	.	TRBJ2-3	TGTGCCAGCAGCTTACTCGGCAGTAGCACAGATACGCAGTATTTT	CASSLLGSSTDTQYF
15	many	TRBV7-2	.	TRBJ2-3	TGTGCCAGCAGCTTCGACAGACGACGTACCCATACGCAGTATTTT	CASSFDRRRTHTQYF
19	few	TRBV15	.	TRBJ2-6	TGTGCCACCAGCAGAGATCCTCAAGGGCGGCCCTCTGGGGCCAACGTCCTGACTTTC	CATSRDPQGRPSGANVLTF
14	few	TRBV20-1	.	TRBJ2-5	TGCAGTGCTACCTTTGGGGGGTTCGGCGAGACCCAGTACTTC	CSATFGGFGETQYF
15	.	TRBV18	.	TRBJ2-1	TGTGCCAGCTCACAGTTTGACAGTACCTACAATGAGCAGTTCTTC	CASSQFDSTYNEQFF
17	.	TRBV7-2	.	TRBJ1-4	TGTGCCAGCAGCTTATTCCCCCAGGGGTCCACTAATGAAAAACTGTTTTTT	CASSLFPQGSTNEKLFF
15	many	TRBV25-1	TRBD1	TRBJ2-7	TGTGCCAGCAGTGACGCCAACAGGGGAATCTACGAGCAGTACTTC	CASSDANRGIYEQYF
13	many	TRBV5-1	TRBD1	TRBJ2-3	TGCGCCAGCCGAGACAGGGGGACAGATACGCAGTATTTT	CASRDRGTDTQYF
16	.	TRBV10-3	TRBD1	TRBJ2-4	TGTGCCATCAGTGAGTCGGGCAGGGGGGCCAAAAACATTCAGTACTTC	CAISESGRGAKNIQYF
15	.	TRBV6-1	.	TRBJ2-7	TGTGCCAGCAAGAAACAGGGCCCGAGCTCCTACGAGCAGTACTTC	CASKKQGPSSYEQYF
14	few	TRBV7-3	TRBD2	TRBJ2-3	TGTGCCAGCAGCCCCCCCGGGAGGCGAGATACGCAGTATTTT	CASSPPGRRDTQYF
13	many	TRBV13	.	TRBJ2-7	TGTGCCAGCAGCTTATACGGGGAATACGAGCAGTACTTC	CASSLYGEYEQYF
15	.	TRBV6-5	.	TRBJ1-1	TGTGCCAGCAGCATTGTAACGGCCATGAACACTGAAGCTTTCTTT	CASSIVTAMNTEAFF
13	.	TRBV7-3	.	TRBJ2-3	TGTGCCAGCAGCTCGACCCCGTTAGATACGCAGTATTTT	CASSSTPLDTQYF
14	.	TRBV29-1	TRBD1	TRBJ2-5	TGCAGCGTTGGTCCGACAGGGTACCAAGAGACCCAGTACTTC	CSVGPTGYQETQYF
16	few	TRBV10-3	.	TRBJ1-2	TGTGCCATCAGTGATGGACAGCCTGGGGCCCCTTATGGCTACAACTTC	CAISDGQPGAPYGYNF
16	.	TRBV18	TRBD1	TRBJ2-1	TGTGCCAGCTCACCACGGACAGGGAGCTCCTACAATGAGCAGTTCTTC	CASSPRTGSSYNEQFF
13	many	TRBV24-1	.	TRBJ1-2	TGTGCCACCAGTTCCGGGAAGACCTATGGCTACACCTTC	CATSSGKTYGYTF
14	.	TRBV11-2	.	TRBJ1-1	TGTGCCAGCAGCTTATCCAGGGCGAACACTGAAGCTTTCTTT	CASSLSRANTEAFF
15	.	TRBV28	TRBD2	TRBJ2-5	TGTGCCAGCACTCCTCTAGCGGGGGGCAGGGAGACCCAGTACTTC	CASTPLAGGRETQYF
18	.	TRBV7-9	.	TRBJ2-3	TGTGCCAGCAGCCCCGGCCCCCTAGCAATTGGGCCCACAGATACGCAGTATTTT	CASSPGPLAIGPTDTQYF
13	.	TRBV12-3/TRBV12-4	.	TRBJ1-2	TGTGCCAGCAGTCTTCGGAGGGTCTATGGCTATACCTTC	CASSLRRVYGYTF
16	many	TRBV6-6	.	TRBJ1-3	TGTGCCAGCAGTTCCTACTCGGAGGGGGCTGGAAACACCATATATTTT	CASSSYSEGAGNTIYF
15	.	TRBV5-1	.	TRBJ2-1	TGCGCCAGCAGCTTGATACCTACCTCCTACAATGAGCAGTTCTTC	CASSLIPTSYNEQFF
16	few	TRBV12-3/TRBV12-4	.	TRBJ2-5	TGTGCCAGCAGTCAGCTCGGACAGTTATCAAAAGAGACCCAGTACTTC	CASSQLGQLSKETQYF